Following are 18 T cell receptor beta chains from one sample sequenced in a study of CXCR3-negative and CXCR3-positive naive CD8 T cells (dated by TCRdb to about 2019). Sequencing used a NextSeq 550. The Human TCR Profiling Kit (MiLaboratory) was used to make UMI-labeled 5' RACE TRB cDNA libraries. TCRdb reprocessed the reads into one record per CDR3 protein sequence, lacking DNA. The data table for this sample lists some 8,700 distinct CDR3 sequences. Clones ranked in the top ten supply approximately 1.1% of the sample. Sequenced: naive CXCR3- CD8+ T cells from blood. In light of the paper, this sample's cell subset or site label describes: CD45RO-CCR7+CD27+CD95- naive CD8+ T cells lacking CXCR3 (TNR3-). These receptors came from a human donor in good health. Some clones in this sample may be carry-over from other donors' samples.

The chain has TRBV27 and TRBJ2-1; no DNA is available, so the TRBD1 call from TCRdb remains unchecked. Germline lookup yields CDR1 MNHEY and CDR2 SMNVEV (reference sequence). This CDR3 contains 12 residues. Here the CDR3 reads CASSPPGYEQFF.

According to its frequency, this clonotype is medium-sized (0.01 to 0.1%). The chain carries TRBV20-1 and TRBJ2-1; lacking DNA, the TRBD2 call made by TCRdb goes unchecked. The CDR3 sequence is 13 residues long. Germline CDR1 reads DFQATT; CDR2 reads SNEGSKA (reference sequence). The CDR3: CSASGPSYNEQFF.

The chain is built from TRBV7-9 and TRBJ1-1. The CDR3 loop spans 18 amino acids. CDR1 is SEHNR and CDR2 is FQNEAQ in the germline V gene (reference sequence). The chain's CDR3 is CASSLVPTSVKGNTEAFF.

The chain has TRBV4-1 and TRBJ2-1. This CDR3 is 13 amino acids long. Germline V gene lookup returns CDR1 MGHRA and CDR2 YSYEKL. The CDR3 loop is CASSHQSGYEQFF.

This clonotype shows up as medium-sized by frequency. CDR3 sequence: CSAVPGHYESYNEQFF. The rearrangement links TRBV20-1 to TRBJ2-1; absent DNA, TCRdb's TRBD1 call cannot be checked. The germline gives CDR1 DFQATT, CDR2 SNEGSKA (reference sequence). This CDR3 contains 16 residues.

CDR3: CASSQSTSGMVYEQYF. The V call is TRBV4-1, the J call TRBJ2-7; TCRdb designates TRBD2, a call that cannot be tested without DNA. Per germline, CDR1 MGHRA and CDR2 YSYEKL. The CDR3 extends over 16 amino acids.

This clonotype shows up as medium-sized (0.01 to 0.1%) by frequency. This chain connects TRBV2 to TRBJ2-3; TCRdb's D call of TRBD1 is untestable without DNA. Germline V gene sequence: CDR1 SNHLY, CDR2 FYNNEI. There are 12 residues in the CDR3. CDR3 sequence reads: CASYHGTGVQYF.

The chain uses TRBV15 and TRBJ2-1; as DNA is missing, the TRBD1 call by TCRdb cannot be tested. CDR3 length equals 18 residues. CDR1 and CDR2 (germline): LNHNV, YYDKDF (reference sequence). This CDR3 reads CATSRDLGGTPTYNEQFF.

The gene calls are TRBV2 and TRBJ2-7; TCRdb proposes TRBD1, but this gene call is untestable without DNA. Looked up from germline, CDR1 is SNHLY and CDR2 is FYNNEI. This CDR3 has 12 residues. CDR3 amino acids: CASGDGTYEQYF.

The chain joins TRBV7-9 to TRBJ2-1; TCRdb picks TRBD2, but there is no DNA to check that call. The CDR3 contains 19 residues. Per the germline V gene, CDR1 is SEHNR and CDR2 is FQNEAQ (reference sequence). CDR3: CATQTSGLAGGPSYNEQFF.

V gene TRBV16 combines with J gene TRBJ2-7. Germline values: CDR1 KGHSY, CDR2 FQNENV. The CDR3 has 12 amino acids. This CDR3 is CASSQSGNEQYF.

This clonotype is called medium-sized based on its frequency. The V gene is TRBV5-1, the J gene TRBJ2-2; TCRdb proposes TRBD2, but this gene call is untestable without DNA. CDR3 length: 16 amino acids. Looked up from germline, CDR1 is SGHRS and CDR2 is YFSETQ. CDR3: CASSLGLAGVTGELFF.

The chain recombines TRBV18 with TRBJ2-7. The CDR3 covers 11 residues. Germline lookup yields CDR1 KGHSH and CDR2 LQKENI. CDR3 residues: CASSPSGEQYF.

Judged by frequency, this clonotype is medium-sized. The chain is built from TRBV29-1 and TRBJ1-1; TCRdb calls TRBD1, which cannot be checked without DNA. The germline V gene has CDR1 SQVTM and CDR2 ANQGSEA. CDR3 size: 11 residues. CDR3 residues: CSVPGADEAFF.

V gene TRBV5-4 combines with J gene TRBJ2-3; TCRdb returns TRBD2, unconfirmable since there is no DNA. Germline V lookup: CDR1 SGHNT, CDR2 YYREEE (reference sequence). This CDR3 region has 15 residues. CDR3 loop: CASSLGLREVDTQYF. Looking up the rest from reference TRBV5-4 and TRBJ2-3 gives the full variable domain: ETGVTQSPTHLIKTRGQQVTLRCSSQSGHNTVSWYQQALGQGPQFIFQYYREEENGRGNFPPRFSGLQFPNYSSELNVNALELDDSALYLCASSLGLREVDTQYFGPGTRLTVL.

This clonotype is medium-sized (0.01 to 0.1%) by frequency. The J gene is TRBJ1-1, the V gene TRBV4-2; TCRdb reports TRBD1, a call that lacks DNA to check it against. Germline V CDR1 and CDR2: LGHNA, YNFKEQ. The CDR3 length is 12 residues. The CDR3 spells CASSDGAGEAFF.

The genes are TRBV29-1 and TRBJ2-1; TCRdb reports TRBD2, a call that lacks DNA to check it against. The CDR3 runs to 13 residues. Germline V gives CDR1 SQVTM, CDR2 ANQGSEA. CDR3 amino acids: CSVWTSGNNEQFF.

This clonotype is identified as medium-sized from frequency. The chain combines TRBV4-1 with TRBJ2-7. In germline, CDR1 is MGHRA, CDR2 YSYEKL. The CDR3 length is 15 residues. CDR3 sequence: CASSQDSQGSYEQYF.